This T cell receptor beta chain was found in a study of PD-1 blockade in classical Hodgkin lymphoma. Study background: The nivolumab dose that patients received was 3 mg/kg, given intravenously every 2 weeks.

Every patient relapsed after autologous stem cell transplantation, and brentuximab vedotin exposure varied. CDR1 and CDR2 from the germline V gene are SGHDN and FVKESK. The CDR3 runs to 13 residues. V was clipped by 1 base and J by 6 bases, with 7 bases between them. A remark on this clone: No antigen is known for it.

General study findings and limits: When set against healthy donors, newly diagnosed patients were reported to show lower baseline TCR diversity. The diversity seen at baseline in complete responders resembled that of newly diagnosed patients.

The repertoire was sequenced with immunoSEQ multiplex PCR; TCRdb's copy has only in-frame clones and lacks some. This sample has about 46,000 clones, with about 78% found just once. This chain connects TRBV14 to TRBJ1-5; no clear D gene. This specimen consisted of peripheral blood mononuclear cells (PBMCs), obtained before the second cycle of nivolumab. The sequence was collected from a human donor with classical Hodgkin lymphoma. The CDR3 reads CASSQGELQPQHF. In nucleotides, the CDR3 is TGTGCCAGCAGCCAAGGGGAGCTTCAGCCCCAGCATTTT.